What follows is one T cell receptor beta chain and its context. Its antigen remains unidentified. These data originate in a study of a mutant IDH1 vaccine in newly diagnosed glioma. Study-level points and caveats: Of the patients, less than 95% had vaccine-induced immune responses.

V lost 4 bases, J lost 0 bases, and 7 bases lay in between. This CDR3 has 14 amino acids. Germline CDR1 MNHEY, CDR2 SMNVEV (reference sequence). Sample time point: week 23, last vaccination. Every single dose of the vaccine, 300 ug of mutant IDH1 20-mer peptide, came with topical imiquimod. The protocol was immunoSEQ multiplex PCR, while the TCRdb copy is restricted to in-frame clones and leaves out a portion. Altogether 35,000 to 50,000 clones are present, 75% to 95% being singletons, with the ten largest covering 3.5% to 4%. The starting material was PBMCs, obtained from a glioma patient whose treatment included an IDH1 peptide vaccine. This chain links TRBV27 with TRBJ1-5; D not resolved. The source is a man aged 45-65 years with glioma. The CDR3 loop is CASSSPASNQPQHF. The CDR3 nucleotides read TGTGCCAGCAGTTCCCCCGCTAGCAATCAGCCCCAGCATTTT.